These 2 T cell receptor beta chains were sequenced from one sample in a study of blood T cell repertoires in COVID-19. Clones were read by immunoSEQ multiplex PCR, and TCRdb kept only the in-frame ones, dropping some. Among fewer than 200,000 clones listed, about 85% were seen once. The sequenced material came from peripheral blood. These receptor sequences come from a woman aged 60 to 75 with COVID-19, enrolled during active disease.

The rearrangement links TRBV7-2 to TRBJ2-7; D gene unclear. The V end was cut by 5 bases, the J end by 2 bases, with 13 bases between. This CDR3 region has 14 residues. Germline V gene data show CDR1 as SGHTA and CDR2 as FQGNSA. CDR3 protein: CASSHQRVTYEQYF. For the CDR3, the DNA is TGTGCCAGCAGCCATCAAAGAGTAACCTACGAGCAGTACTTC. Full variable domain (missing parts from reference TRBV7-2 and TRBJ2-7): GAGVSQSPSNKVTEKGKDVELRCDPISGHTALYWYRQSLGQGLEFLIYFQGNSAPDKSGLPSDRFSAERTGGSVSTLTIQRTQQEDSAVYLCASSHQRVTYEQYFGPGTRLTVT.

The rearrangement uses TRBV6-5 and TRBJ2-7, with D unresolved. Trimming left V 4 bases short and J 3 bases short, with 7 bases between. This CDR3 is 12 amino acids long. Germline lookup yields CDR1 MNHEY and CDR2 SVGAGI. The CDR3 region has the DNA TGTGCCAGCAGTTCAACAGTCTACGAGCAGTACTTC. Translated: CASSSTVYEQYF.